What follows are 10 T cell receptor beta chains derived from one specimen sequenced in a study of OX40 agonist ivuxolimab in advanced cancers. The assay was immunoSEQ multiplex PCR, and TCRdb's table has in-frame clones only and misses some. The sample carries about 54,000 clones, 80% to 90% recorded once. The input for sequencing was CD4+ or CD8+ T cells sorted from blood, taken in a trial of the OX40 agonist ivuxolimab. Receptors originate from an adult with an advanced solid tumor such as melanoma, head and neck, liver or kidney cancer.

The V gene is TRBV11-3, the J gene TRBJ2-1; D is undetermined. Germline values: CDR1 SGHNT, CDR2 YENEEA. This CDR3 has 14 residues. Deletions cut 5 bases from V and 0 bases from J, with 8 bases between. The CDR3 loop is CASSPESSYNEQFF. The CDR3 region has the DNA TGTGCCAGCAGCCCGGAGAGCTCCTACAATGAGCAGTTCTTC.

The chain uses TRBV5-4 and TRBJ2-2; the D is unclear. This CDR3 region has 16 residues. Looked up from germline, CDR1 is SGHNT and CDR2 is YYREEE (reference sequence). V was shortened by 1 base and J by 4 bases, with 14 bases between the two germline ends. As DNA, the CDR3 is TGTGCCAGCAGCTTGCCTACAGTGTCCGTCACCGGGGAGCTGTTTTTT. Translated: CASSLPTVSVTGELFF. The variable domain in full, completed from reference TRBV5-4 and TRBJ2-2, reads ETGVTQSPTHLIKTRGQQVTLRCSSQSGHNTVSWYQQALGQGPQFIFQYYREEENGRGNFPPRFSGLQFPNYSSELNVNALELDDSALYLCASSLPTVSVTGELFFGEGSRLTVL.

V is TRBV18 and J is TRBJ1-5, with D uncertain. Germline V lookup: CDR1 KGHSH, CDR2 LQKENI. Trimming shortened V by 8 bases and J by 4 bases, and 12 bases separated the two germline ends. The CDR3 contains 13 residues. In DNA, the CDR3 is TGTGCCAGCCGGGTTAGCGGGAATCAGCCCCAGCATTTT. Protein product: CASRVSGNQPQHF.

The CDR3 nucleotides are TGTGCCAGCCGACCCAGTTTCTCTGGAAACACCATATATTTT. It is translated as CASRPSFSGNTIYF. This chain uses TRBV9 with TRBJ1-3; unclear D gene. The CDR3 runs 14 residues. V lost 7 bases to trimming and J lost 0 bases, with 11 bases between them. Per the germline V gene, CDR1 is SGDLS and CDR2 is YYNGEE.

Note on this clone: It is unclear where the CDR3 begins or ends on the DNA, so no DNA is shown, and the CDR3 is as TCRdb lists it. The CDR3 protein is CSDLQGDYGCTF. The chain combines TRBV29-1 with TRBJ1-2; TRBD1, as called in the table, went unchecked against the DNA. Looked up from germline, CDR1 is SQVTM and CDR2 is ANQGSEA. Inclusive of both ends, the CDR3 amounts to 12 amino acids.

The chain couples TRBV5-1 to TRBJ2-5, with D unresolved. Looked up from germline, CDR1 is SGHRS and CDR2 is YFSETQ. There are 13 residues in the CDR3. V dropped 0 bases and J dropped 2 bases, with 5 bases sitting between them. The CDR3 DNA follows: TGCGCCAGCAGCTTGGACAGACAAGAGACCCAGTACTTC. Its protein product is CASSLDRQETQYF.

The chain couples TRBV10-3 to TRBJ2-1, with 10 bases aligning to TRBD2. Germline-derived CDR1 and CDR2 are ENHRY and SYGVKD. There are 16 residues in the CDR3. V gave up 5 bases and J gave up 3 bases; unmatched junction bases: 7. This CDR3 reads CAISTLAGKDYNEQFF. The CDR3 DNA reads as TGTGCCATCAGTACACTAGCGGGGAAAGACTACAATGAGCAGTTCTTC.

This clone is deemed medium-sized (0.01 to 0.1%). CDR3 residues: CASSGGGQDSYEQYF. Here the CDR3 DNA reads TGCGCCAGCAGCGGGGGCGGACAGGACTCCTACGAGCAGTACTTC. The chain combines TRBV5-1 with TRBJ2-7, with 7 bases identical to TRBD1. CDR3 length equals 15 residues. Germline-derived CDR1 and CDR2 are SGHRS and YFSETQ. V was clipped by 4 bases and J by 0 bases; unmatched bases: 7. The full variable domain, with the rest looked up from reference TRBV5-1 and TRBJ2-7, is KAGVTQTPRYLIKTRGQQVTLSCSPISGHRSVSWYQQTPGQGLQFLFEYFSETQRNKGNFPGRFSGRQFSNSRSEMNVSTLELGDSALYLCASSGGGQDSYEQYFGPGTRLTVT.

V and J are TRBV25-1 and TRBJ2-1, with a possible D match to TRBD1 (6 bases). Trimming removed 6 bases from V and 2 bases from J, with 14 bases in between. This CDR3 is 15 amino acids long. From germline, CDR1 is MGHDK and CDR2 SYGVNS. The CDR3 coding sequence is TGTGCCAGCAGCCGAGTAGGGGGTGCCTACAATGAGCAGTTCTTC. Amino acid sequence: CASSRVGGAYNEQFF.

V and J are TRBV7-9 and TRBJ2-4; no clear D. This CDR3 is built from 17 residues. With 0 bases removed from V and 0 bases from J, the gap between germline ends came to 12 bases. Germline assignment: CDR1 SEHNR and CDR2 FQNEAQ (reference sequence). The CDR3 reads CASSLATESTAKNIQYF. CDR3 bases: TGTGCCAGCAGCTTAGCGACGGAGAGCACAGCCAAAAACATTCAGTACTTC.